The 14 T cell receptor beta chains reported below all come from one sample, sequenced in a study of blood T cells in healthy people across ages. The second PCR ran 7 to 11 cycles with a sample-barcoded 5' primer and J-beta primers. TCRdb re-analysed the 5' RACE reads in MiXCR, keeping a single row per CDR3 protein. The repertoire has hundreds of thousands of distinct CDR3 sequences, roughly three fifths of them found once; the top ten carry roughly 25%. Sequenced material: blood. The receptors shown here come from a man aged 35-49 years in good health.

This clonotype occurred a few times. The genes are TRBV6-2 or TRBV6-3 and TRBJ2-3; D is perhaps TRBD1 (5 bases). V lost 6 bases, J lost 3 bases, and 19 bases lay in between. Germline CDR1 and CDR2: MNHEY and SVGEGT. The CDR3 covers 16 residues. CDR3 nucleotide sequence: TGTGCCAGCAGGACTGTCACAGGATTGGGGACAGATACGCAGTATTTT. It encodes CASRTVTGLGTDTQYF.

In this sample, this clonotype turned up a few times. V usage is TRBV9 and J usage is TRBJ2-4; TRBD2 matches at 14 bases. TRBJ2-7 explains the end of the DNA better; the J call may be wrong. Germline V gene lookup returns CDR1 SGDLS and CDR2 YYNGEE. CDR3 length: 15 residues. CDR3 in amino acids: CASSEGGLAGAEQYF. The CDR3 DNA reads TGTGCCAGCAGCGAGGGGGGACTAGCGGGAGCCGAGCAGTACTTC.

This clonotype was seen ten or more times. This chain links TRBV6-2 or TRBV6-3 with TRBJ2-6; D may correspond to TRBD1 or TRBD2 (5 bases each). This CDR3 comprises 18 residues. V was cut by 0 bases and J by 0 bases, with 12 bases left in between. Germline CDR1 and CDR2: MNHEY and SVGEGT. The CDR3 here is CASSYSRGLASGANVLTF. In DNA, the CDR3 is TGTGCCAGCAGTTACTCGAGGGGCCTCGCCTCTGGGGCCAACGTCCTGACTTTC.

CDR3 nucleotide sequence: TGTGCCAGCAAACGGGGGGGAGGGACCCAGTACTTC. Protein sequence: CASKRGGGTQYF. The rearrangement joins TRBV28 to TRBJ2-5; 8 positions agree with TRBD2. Per germline, CDR1 MDHEN and CDR2 SYDVKM. CDR3 length: 12 residues. Germline trimming cut 7 bases from V and 7 bases from J; bases unmatched to any gene: 5.

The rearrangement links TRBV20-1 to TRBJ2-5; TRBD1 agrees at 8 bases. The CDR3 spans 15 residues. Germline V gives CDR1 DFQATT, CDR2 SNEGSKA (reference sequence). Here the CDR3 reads CSAGQGGPVRETQYF. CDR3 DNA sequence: TGCAGCGCTGGACAGGGAGGCCCGGTTAGGGAGACCCAGTACTTC.

This CDR3 is CASSLQAGTTNLAQYF. CDR3 bases: TGTGCCAGCAGCTTACAAGCCGGGACTACAAACCTGGCCCAGTACTTC. The rearrangement joins TRBV5-6 to TRBJ2-5, with 7 bases aligning to TRBD2. CDR3 length equals 16 residues. Trimming cost V 2 bases and J 9 bases; bases outside gene matches: 16. The V gene's germline CDR1 is SGHDT and CDR2 YYEEEE.

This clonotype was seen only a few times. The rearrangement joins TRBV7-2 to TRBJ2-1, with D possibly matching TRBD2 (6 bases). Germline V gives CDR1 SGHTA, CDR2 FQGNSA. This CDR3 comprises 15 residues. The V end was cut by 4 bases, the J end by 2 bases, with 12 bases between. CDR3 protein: CASSSTGTAYNEQFF. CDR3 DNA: TGTGCCAGCAGCTCCACCGGGACTGCCTACAATGAGCAGTTCTTC.

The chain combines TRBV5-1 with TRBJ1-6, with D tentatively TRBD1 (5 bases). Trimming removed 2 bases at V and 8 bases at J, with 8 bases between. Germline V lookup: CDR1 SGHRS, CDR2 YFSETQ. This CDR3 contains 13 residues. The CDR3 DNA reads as TGCGCCAGCAGCTTAGAACAGGATTCACCCCTCCACTTT. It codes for CASSLEQDSPLHF.

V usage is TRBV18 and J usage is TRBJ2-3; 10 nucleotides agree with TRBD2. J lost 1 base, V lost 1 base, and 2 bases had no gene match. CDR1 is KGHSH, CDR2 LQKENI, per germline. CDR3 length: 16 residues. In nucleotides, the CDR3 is TGTGCCAGCTCACCACTTCTAGCGGGGGGCACAGATACGCAGTATTTT. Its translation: CASSPLLAGGTDTQYF.

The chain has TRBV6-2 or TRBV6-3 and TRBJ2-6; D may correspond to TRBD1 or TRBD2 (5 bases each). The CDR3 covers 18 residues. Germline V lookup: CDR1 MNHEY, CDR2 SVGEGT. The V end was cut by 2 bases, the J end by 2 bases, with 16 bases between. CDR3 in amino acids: CASSYGLIQGAGANVLTF. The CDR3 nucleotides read TGTGCCAGCAGTTACGGTCTCATCCAGGGAGCTGGGGCCAACGTCCTGACTTTC.

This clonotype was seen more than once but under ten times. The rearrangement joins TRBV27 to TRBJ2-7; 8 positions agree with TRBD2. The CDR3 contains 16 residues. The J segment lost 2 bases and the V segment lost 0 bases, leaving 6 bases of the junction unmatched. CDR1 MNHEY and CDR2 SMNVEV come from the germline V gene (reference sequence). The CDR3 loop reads CASSLSSAGATYEQYF. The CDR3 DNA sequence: TGTGCCAGCAGTTTATCGTCAGCGGGAGCGACCTACGAGCAGTACTTC.

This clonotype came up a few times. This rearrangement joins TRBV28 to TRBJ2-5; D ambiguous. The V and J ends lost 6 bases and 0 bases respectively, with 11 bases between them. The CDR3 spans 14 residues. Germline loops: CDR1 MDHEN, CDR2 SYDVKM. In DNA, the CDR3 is TGTGCCAGCAGCCGGACCGCGTACCAAGAGACCCAGTACTTC. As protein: CASSRTAYQETQYF.

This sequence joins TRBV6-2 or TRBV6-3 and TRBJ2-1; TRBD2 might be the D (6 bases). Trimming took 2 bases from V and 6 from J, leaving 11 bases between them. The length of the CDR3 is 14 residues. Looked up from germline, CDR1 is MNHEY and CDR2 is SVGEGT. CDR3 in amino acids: CASSYLTSGNEQFF. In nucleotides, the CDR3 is TGTGCCAGCAGTTACCTGACTAGTGGCAATGAGCAGTTCTTC.

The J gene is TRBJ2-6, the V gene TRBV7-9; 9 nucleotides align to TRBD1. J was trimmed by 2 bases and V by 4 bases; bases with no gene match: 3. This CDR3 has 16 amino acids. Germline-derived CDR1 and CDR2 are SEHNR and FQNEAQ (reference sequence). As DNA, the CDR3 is TGTGCCAGCAGCTCAAACAGGGGGCCTGGGGCCAACGTCCTGACTTTC. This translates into CASSSNRGPGANVLTF.